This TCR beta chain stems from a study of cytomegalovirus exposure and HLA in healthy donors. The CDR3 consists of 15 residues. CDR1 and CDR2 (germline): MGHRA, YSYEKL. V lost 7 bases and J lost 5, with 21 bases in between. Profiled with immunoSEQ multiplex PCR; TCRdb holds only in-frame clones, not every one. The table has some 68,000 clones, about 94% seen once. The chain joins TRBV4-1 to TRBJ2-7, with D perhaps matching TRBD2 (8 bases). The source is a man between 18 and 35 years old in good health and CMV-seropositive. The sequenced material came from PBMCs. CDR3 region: CASTPREGAPNEQYF. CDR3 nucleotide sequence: TGCGCCAGCACCCCTCGGGAGGGGGCCCCAAACGAGCAGTACTTC.